Following are 19 T cell receptor beta chains from one sample sequenced in a study of shared T cell receptors in the human thymus listed by TCRdb under 2021. The library was produced with the immunoSEQ multiplex PCR assay. What TCRdb holds here is the immuneACCESS table cut down to in-frame rearrangements. Part of the clones is not present; checked against another copy, under half of the missing clones reflect an unresolved V gene, and the others are unexplained. In all, the sample holds 700,000 or so clones, and approximately 83% of those were seen once. Around 0.0099% of the sample is taken by the ten largest. This sample also appeared in a second study, on human thymus T cells.

The sequencing sample was made of thymocytes. These receptors were obtained from a girl in the first two years of life with a congenital heart defect. Donor details come from another sample of the same person, matched by shared clones.

This clone appeared once. V is TRBV7-8 and J is TRBJ1-4, with D maybe TRBD1 (5 bases). Trimming shortened V by 5 bases and J by 0 bases, and 16 bases separated the two germline ends. The CDR3 has 17 residues. Germline CDR1 reads SGHVS; CDR2 reads FQNEAQ. CDR3 bases: TGTGCCAGCAGCCTCTCCCCCCCAGGGTCAACTAATGAAAAACTGTTTTTT. Amino acids: CASSLSPPGSTNEKLFF. The variable domain in full, completed from reference TRBV7-8 and TRBJ1-4, reads GAGVSQSPRYKVAKRGQDVALRCDPISGHVSLFWYQQALGQGPEFLTYFQNEAQLDKSGLPSDRFFAERPEGSVSTLKIQRTQQEDSAVYLCASSLSPPGSTNEKLFFGSGTQLSVL.

The V call is TRBV15, the J call TRBJ1-1; D is unresolved. V shed 0 bases and J shed 1 base, with 12 bases lying between them. CDR3 length: 16 amino acids. Germline loops: CDR1 LNHNV, CDR2 YYDKDF (reference sequence). CDR3 residues: CATSRDFFLPNTEAFF. In nucleotides, the CDR3 is TGTGCCACCAGCAGAGATTTTTTCCTACCGAACACTGAAGCTTTCTTT.

This chain connects TRBV7-2 to TRBJ1-6; 7 bases fit TRBD1. Germline values: CDR1 SGHTA, CDR2 FQGNSA. Trimming took 1 base from V and 9 from J; bases not matched to a gene: 12. There are 17 residues in the CDR3. This CDR3 reads CASSLEVGDRATSPLHF. CDR3 sequence (DNA): TGTGCCAGCAGCTTAGAAGTCGGAGACAGGGCTACTTCACCCCTCCACTTT.

V and J are TRBV6-6 and TRBJ2-3; 8 bases align to TRBD2. The CDR3 has 15 residues. CDR1 is MNHNY and CDR2 is SVGAGI in the germline V gene (reference sequence). The V segment lost 6 bases and the J segment 5 bases; nucleotides outside the gene matches: 10. The DNA of the CDR3 is TGTGCCAGCAGCTACAACGGGGGGGCGCGAGATACGCAGTATTTT. Its translation is CASSYNGGARDTQYF.

This clone came up a few times. The chain couples TRBV6-6 to TRBJ2-6; TRBD1 matches at 10 bases. V lost 5 bases to trimming and J lost 0 bases; unmatched junction nucleotides: 1. CDR3 length: 16 residues. Germline V gene data show CDR1 as MNHNY and CDR2 as SVGAGI (reference sequence). CDR3 residues: CASSRTGGSGANVLTF. The CDR3 DNA sequence: TGTGCCAGCAGTCGGACAGGGGGCTCTGGGGCCAACGTCCTGACTTTC.

The V gene is TRBV5-4, the J gene TRBJ2-7; tentative D call: TRBD1 (6 bases). The CDR3 contains 12 residues. Trimming cost V 2 bases and J 6 bases, with 9 bases left between them. Germline V gene data show CDR1 as SGHNT and CDR2 as YYREEE (reference sequence). The CDR3 region is CASSFPGVEQYF. The CDR3 bases are TGTGCCAGCAGCTTTCCAGGGGTCGAGCAGTACTTC.

V is TRBV6-1 and J is TRBJ1-5, with D uncertain. This CDR3 spans 15 amino acids. V was shortened by 3 bases and J by 6 bases, with 15 bases between the two germline ends. Germline V CDR1 and CDR2: MNHNS, SASEGT. This CDR3 reads CASSEGPRFSQPQHF. As DNA, the CDR3 is TGTGCCAGCAGTGAGGGCCCCAGGTTTAGTCAGCCCCAGCATTTT.

The chain couples TRBV4-1 to TRBJ1-2; D uncertain. The length of the CDR3 is 13 residues. Trimming cost V 1 base and J 5 bases, with 8 bases left between them. Germline V gene sequence: CDR1 MGHRA, CDR2 YSYEKL. This CDR3 is CASSQAPLYGYTF. The DNA for the CDR3 is TGCGCCAGCAGCCAAGCCCCACTTTATGGCTACACCTTC.

The chain employs TRBV13 and TRBJ2-7, with 8 bases aligning to TRBD1. V shed 5 bases, J shed 2 bases, and the junction held 5 bases outside the gene matches. In germline, CDR1 is PRHDT, CDR2 FYEKMQ (reference sequence). The CDR3 spans 14 residues. The CDR3 is CASSQDRATYEQYF. The CDR3 region has the DNA TGTGCCAGCAGCCAGGACAGGGCTACCTACGAGCAGTACTTC.

The V call is TRBV27, the J call TRBJ1-1, with TRBD1 matching 7 bases. Germline V gene lookup returns CDR1 MNHEY and CDR2 SMNVEV (reference sequence). CDR3 length: 18 residues. V was clipped by 5 bases and J by 0 bases; unmatched bases: 15. The CDR3 region is CASSEDRRMSAVNTEAFF. CDR3 DNA sequence: TGTGCCAGCAGTGAGGACAGGAGGATGTCGGCGGTGAACACTGAAGCTTTCTTT.

Only a few counts were recorded for this clone. V is TRBV4-2 and J is TRBJ2-4, with 9 bases matching TRBD1. Looked up from germline, CDR1 is LGHNA and CDR2 is YNFKEQ. The CDR3 length is 20 residues. Trimming removed 3 bases from V and 1 base from J; junction bases left unmatched: 16. CDR3 sequence: CASSQEPLPGQGNAKNIQYF. The DNA of the CDR3 is TGTGCCAGCAGCCAGGAGCCCCTACCGGGACAGGGAAATGCCAAAAACATTCAGTACTTC.

The genes are TRBV6-5 and TRBJ1-2; a possible D gene is TRBD1 (5 bases). This CDR3 contains 15 residues. Trimming stripped 2 bases from V and 5 bases from J, with 15 bases between. CDR1 MNHEY and CDR2 SVGAGI come from the germline V gene. The CDR3 region has the DNA TGTGCCAGCAGTTACGGGGCAGGGCTGGGGTATGGCTACACCTTC. Translating gives CASSYGAGLGYGYTF.

The J gene is TRBJ1-5, the V gene TRBV28; TRBD1 matches 8 bases. V gave up 2 bases and J gave up 7 bases; unmatched junction bases: 16. This CDR3 is built from 18 residues. CDR1 is MDHEN, CDR2 SYDVKM, per germline. The CDR3, as DNA: TGTGCCAGCAGTTTACCCCTCGGAATCAGGGGGCCAGGACAGCCCCAGCATTTT. The encoded protein is CASSLPLGIRGPGQPQHF.

The V gene is TRBV7-9, the J gene TRBJ1-4; no reliable D call. The CDR3 runs to 16 residues. The V gene lost 1 base and the J gene lost 0 bases, with 9 bases spanning the gap. Germline CDR1 is SEHNR and CDR2 is FQNEAQ (reference sequence). CDR3 protein: CASSLVGEPTNEKLFF. CDR3 nucleotides: TGTGCCAGCAGCTTAGTCGGGGAGCCAACTAATGAAAAACTGTTTTTT.

The chain is built from TRBV6-5 and TRBJ1-1, with 8 bases aligning to TRBD1. The ends lost 0 bases at V and 1 base at J; junction bases unmatched: 4. Germline V CDR1 and CDR2: MNHEY, SVGAGI. CDR3 length: 16 amino acids. The CDR3 loop is CASSYSRQGANTEAFF. DNA for the CDR3: TGTGCCAGCAGTTACTCGAGGCAGGGGGCGAACACTGAAGCTTTCTTT.

V is TRBV7-2 and J is TRBJ1-2; D is possibly TRBD1 (5 bases). The germline V and J ends were trimmed by 4 bases and 8 bases, with 17 bases remaining between them. Germline assignment: CDR1 SGHTA and CDR2 FQGNSA. The CDR3 has 14 amino acids. CDR3 sequence (DNA): TGTGCCAGCAGCTCCGAGTTATATCACAGGGGCTACACCTTC. Translating it yields CASSSELYHRGYTF. Complete variable domain (other parts from reference TRBV7-2 and TRBJ1-2): GAGVSQSPSNKVTEKGKDVELRCDPISGHTALYWYRQSLGQGLEFLIYFQGNSAPDKSGLPSDRFSAERTGGSVSTLTIQRTQQEDSAVYLCASSSELYHRGYTFGSGTRLTVV.

The chain is built from TRBV2 and TRBJ1-1; tentative D call: TRBD1 (5 bases). The CDR3 extends over 16 amino acids. Germline CDR1 reads SNHLY; CDR2 reads FYNNEI. The V and J ends lost 8 bases and 4 bases respectively, with 23 bases between them. CDR3 nucleotide sequence: TGTGCCAGCGCCCCTGTAGCAGGGCAAACGTTCACTGAAGCTTTCTTT. Translated: CASAPVAGQTFTEAFF.

The chain is built from TRBV7-2 and TRBJ2-7; TRBD2 is a possible D gene (6 bases). The CDR3 contains 15 residues. Between the trimmed V and J ends, which lost 4 bases and 4 bases, there was a span of 17 bases. Per germline, CDR1 SGHTA and CDR2 FQGNSA. CDR3 DNA sequence: TGTGCCAGCAGCTACCGAGGAGGGGATGGTTACGAGCAGTACTTC. This sequence encodes CASSYRGGDGYEQYF.

V usage is TRBV6-1 and J usage is TRBJ1-2; tentative D call: TRBD1 (5 bases). Germline-derived CDR1 and CDR2 are MNHNS and SASEGT. The CDR3 covers 12 residues. The V and J ends lost 7 bases and 4 bases respectively, with 10 bases between them. The CDR3 here is CASNGTSYGYTF. The CDR3 bases are TGTGCCAGCAATGGGACTTCCTATGGCTACACCTTC.